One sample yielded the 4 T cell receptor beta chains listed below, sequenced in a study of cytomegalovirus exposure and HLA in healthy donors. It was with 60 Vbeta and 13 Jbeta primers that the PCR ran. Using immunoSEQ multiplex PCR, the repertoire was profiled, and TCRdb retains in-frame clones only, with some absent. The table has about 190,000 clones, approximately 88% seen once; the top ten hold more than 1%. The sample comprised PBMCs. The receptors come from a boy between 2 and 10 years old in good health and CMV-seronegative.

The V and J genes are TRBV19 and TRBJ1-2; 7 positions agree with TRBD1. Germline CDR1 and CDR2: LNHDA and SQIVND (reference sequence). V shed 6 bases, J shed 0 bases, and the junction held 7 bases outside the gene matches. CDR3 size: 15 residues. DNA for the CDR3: TGTGCCAGTAGAAACCGGGACAGCTCTAACTATGGCTACACCTTC. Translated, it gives CASRNRDSSNYGYTF.

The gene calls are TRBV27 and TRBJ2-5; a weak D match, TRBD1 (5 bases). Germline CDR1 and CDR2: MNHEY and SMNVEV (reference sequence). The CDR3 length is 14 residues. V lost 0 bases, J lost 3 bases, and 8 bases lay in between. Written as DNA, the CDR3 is TGTGCCAGCAGTTTATCAGGGGTTGAAGAGACCCAGTACTTC. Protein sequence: CASSLSGVEETQYF.

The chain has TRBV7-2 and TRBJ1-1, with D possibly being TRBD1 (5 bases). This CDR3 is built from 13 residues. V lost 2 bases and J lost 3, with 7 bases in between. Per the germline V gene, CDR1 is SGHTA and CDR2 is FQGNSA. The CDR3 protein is CASSLRRDTEAFF. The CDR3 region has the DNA TGTGCCAGCAGCTTACGCAGGGACACTGAAGCTTTCTTT.

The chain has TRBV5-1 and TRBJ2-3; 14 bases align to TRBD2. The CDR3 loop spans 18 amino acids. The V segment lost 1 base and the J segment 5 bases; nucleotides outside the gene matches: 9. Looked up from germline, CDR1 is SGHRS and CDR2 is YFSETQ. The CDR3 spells CASSLTSLGLAGGDTQYF. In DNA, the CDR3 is TGCGCCAGCAGCTTGACCTCCCTCGGACTAGCGGGAGGAGATACGCAGTATTTT.